This T cell receptor (beta chain) came from a study of post-analysis software for immune sequencing data. Looking at the study overall: Relapsing-remitting, secondary progressive and progressive-relapsing courses of multiple sclerosis were included.

This clonotype was observed a single time. What it binds is not known. General study results and limits: Compared with controls, patients had more of roughly 5 TRBV segments, including TRBV5-6, TRBV5-1 and TRBV20-1.

Unique-molecular-identifier-tagged TCR beta cDNA libraries were used. From the PCR reads, TCRdb called clonotypes with MiXCR, one entry per CDR3 protein. The sample records under 900,000 distinct CDR3 sequences, roughly 50% being singletons. The J segment lost 7 bases and the V segment lost 7 bases, leaving 9 bases of the junction unmatched. The length of the CDR3 is 16 residues. Germline CDR1 and CDR2: MNHEY and SMNVEV (reference sequence). J is TRBJ2-1 and V is TRBV27; 14 bases line up with TRBD2. This TCR was sampled from a girl aged 5 to 17 with multiple sclerosis. The sequencing input was blood. CDR3 sequence: CASTAGTSGSYNEQFF. CDR3 DNA: TGTGCCAGCACTGCAGGGACTAGCGGGAGTTATAATGAGCAGTTCTTC.